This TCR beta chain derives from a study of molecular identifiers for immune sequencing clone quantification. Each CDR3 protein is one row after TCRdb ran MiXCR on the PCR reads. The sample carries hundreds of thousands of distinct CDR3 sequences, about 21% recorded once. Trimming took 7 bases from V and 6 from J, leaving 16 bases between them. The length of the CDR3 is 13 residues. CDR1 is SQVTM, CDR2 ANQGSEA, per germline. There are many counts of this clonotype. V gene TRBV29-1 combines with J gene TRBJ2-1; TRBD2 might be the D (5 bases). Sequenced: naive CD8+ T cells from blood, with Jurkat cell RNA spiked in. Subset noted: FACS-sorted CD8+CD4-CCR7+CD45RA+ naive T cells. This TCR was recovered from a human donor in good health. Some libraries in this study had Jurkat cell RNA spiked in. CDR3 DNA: TGCAGCGGGATCGGCGGGCTGCGCAATGAGCAGTTCTTC. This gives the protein CSGIGGLRNEQFF.